These 9 T cell receptor beta chains originate from one sample sequenced in a study of T cells in Graves' hyperthyroidism and ophthalmopathy. Regions amplified from RNA transcripts were the TCR beta CDR3 regions. The primer set for the first-round RT-PCR of the TCR CDR3 was HTBI. In TCRdb, the multiplex PCR reads were re-called with MiXCR into one record per CDR3 protein. The sample consists of about 480,000 distinct CDR3 sequences, approximately 23% of them appearing once. The sequencing sample was made of blood. These receptors all stem from a woman between 65 and 79 years old with Graves' ophthalmopathy.

The chain employs TRBV27 and TRBJ2-2; TRBD2 matches at 8 bases. The CDR3 has 14 amino acids. Trimming at V came to 11 bases and at J to 6 bases, leaving 11 bases not matched to a gene. In germline, CDR1 is MNHEY, CDR2 SMNVEV (reference sequence). The CDR3 spells CAGGFSGEAGELFF. In DNA form, the CDR3 reads TGTGCCGGTGGGTTTAGCGGGGAGGCCGGGGAGCTGTTTTTT.

This clonotype was recorded a few times. The gene calls are TRBV6-2 or TRBV6-3 and TRBJ2-3; TRBD1 agrees at 12 bases. Looked up from germline, CDR1 is MNHEY and CDR2 is SVGEGT. This CDR3 is 14 amino acids long. V lost 8 bases, J lost 2 bases, and 2 bases stayed unmatched. The CDR3 coding sequence is TGTGCCAGCGGGACAGGGGGCTTCACAGATACGCAGTATTTT. Protein sequence: CASGTGGFTDTQYF.

On this clonotype: A much larger clone differs from this one at a single base, so this may be a read error. The V and J genes are TRBV2 and TRBJ2-1; 7 nucleotides agree with TRBD2. The CDR3 is made up of 15 amino acids. The V gene's germline CDR1 is SNHLY and CDR2 FYNNEI. V shed 6 bases, J shed 9 bases, and the junction held 14 bases outside the gene matches. The CDR3 here is CASSPRSRTRGEQFF. CDR3 nucleotides: TGTGCCAGCAGCCCCCGTTCGCGGACTAGGGGTGAGCAGTTCTTC.

A few counts support this clonotype. The chain joins TRBV5-1 to TRBJ2-3; 11 nucleotides line up with TRBD2. Germline assignment: CDR1 SGHRS and CDR2 YFSETQ. The junction had 6 bases not matched to a gene; V was cut back by 4 bases and J by 2 bases. CDR3 length: 16 residues. The CDR3 DNA follows: TGCGCCAGCAGCCGTCTAGCGGGAGGCAACACAGATACGCAGTATTTT. Protein: CASSRLAGGNTDTQYF.

Concerning this clonotype: A much larger clone lies a single base off, so this may be a read error. In DNA, the CDR3 is TGTGCCAGCAATTCACTAGCGGGCGGCCAAGAGACCCAGTACTTC. It encodes CASNSLAGGQETQYF. The chain joins TRBV7-8 to TRBJ2-5; TRBD2 matches at 9 bases. Germline V gives CDR1 SGHVS, CDR2 FQNEAQ. The junction had 7 bases not matched to a gene; V was cut back by 7 bases and J by 1 base. The CDR3 consists of 15 residues.

This clonotype was counted at least ten times. The gene calls are TRBV28 and TRBJ1-6; 7 bases are a match to TRBD1. V shed 6 bases and J 10 bases; nucleotides not matched to a gene: 15. CDR3 length: 16 amino acids. CDR1 is MDHEN, CDR2 SYDVKM, per germline. The CDR3 DNA reads as TGTGCCAGCAGCTCACTCAGCAGGGGGAGCAGATCACCCCTCCACTTT. Translating gives CASSSLSRGSRSPLHF.

At least ten counts were recorded for this clonotype. The rearrangement links TRBV11-2 to TRBJ2-7, with 9 bases that match TRBD2. This CDR3 contains 17 residues. J was trimmed by 1 base and V by 5 bases; bases with no gene match: 12. Germline-derived CDR1 and CDR2 are SGHAT and FQNNGV. CDR3 in amino acids: CASSPRLGLARSYEQYF. CDR3 bases: TGTGCCAGCAGCCCCAGGCTTGGACTAGCGCGTTCCTACGAGCAGTACTTC.

This clonotype was observed at least ten times. The V call is TRBV6-6, the J call TRBJ1-5; a possible D gene is TRBD1 (5 bases). The CDR3 totals 14 residues. V was trimmed by 0 bases and J by 6 bases, leaving 9 bases between them. CDR1 and CDR2 (germline): MNHNY, SVGAGI (reference sequence). CDR3 DNA: TGTGCCAGCAGTTACTCGATTAGGGGTCAGCCCCAGCATTTT. It translates to CASSYSIRGQPQHF.

The chain employs TRBV11-3 and TRBJ2-7, with 7 bases that match TRBD1. With 5 bases clipped from V and 0 bases from J, the junction kept 7 bases outside the gene matches. Germline values: CDR1 SGHNT, CDR2 YENEEA. This CDR3 has 15 amino acids. CDR3 DNA sequence: TGTGCCAGCAGCCACGGGACAGATTACTCCTACGAGCAGTACTTC. It specifies CASSHGTDYSYEQYF.